A selection of T cell receptor beta chains follows, all from one sample in a study of blood T cell repertoires in COVID-19. This table comes from immunoSEQ multiplex PCR, and its TCRdb copy is limited to in-frame clones, with some not included. The table shows about 250,000 clones, with around 82% occurring only once. Sequenced: peripheral blood. Every receptor here comes from a woman of 80 years or more with active or convalescent COVID-19. Each CDR3 is given with its conserved first and last residue. Each record gives: clone size, J gene, V gene, CDR3 protein. Some rows have no size entry. The others give once, few or many, or a class for an expanded clone.

clone size: once; J gene: TRBJ1-4; V gene: TRBV5-5; CDR3 protein: CASSSGGFNEKLFF
clone size: .; J gene: TRBJ1-1; V gene: TRBV3-1/TRBV3-2; CDR3 protein: CASSQDTGYGTEAFF
clone size: .; J gene: TRBJ1-5; V gene: TRBV6-6; CDR3 protein: CASSPTGTGVWGQPQHF
clone size: .; J gene: TRBJ2-1; V gene: TRBV5-8; CDR3 protein: CASSLKWTSGTRSYNEQFF
clone size: .; J gene: TRBJ2-1; V gene: TRBV5-5; CDR3 protein: CASSFYMTAYNEQFF
clone size: .; J gene: TRBJ1-1; V gene: TRBV29-1; CDR3 protein: CSVRGEGTEAFF
clone size: .; J gene: TRBJ2-7; V gene: TRBV2; CDR3 protein: CASSEQGGSYEQYF
clone size: .; J gene: TRBJ2-7; V gene: TRBV28; CDR3 protein: CASSLAETRWSAEQYF
clone size: .; J gene: TRBJ2-1; V gene: TRBV28; CDR3 protein: CASIRSGRRYEQFF
clone size: .; J gene: TRBJ1-3; V gene: TRBV28; CDR3 protein: CASSLGAVSGNTIYF
clone size: few; J gene: TRBJ2-5; V gene: TRBV5-4; CDR3 protein: CASSPQQAQETQYF
clone size: .; J gene: TRBJ2-1; V gene: TRBV3-1/TRBV3-2; CDR3 protein: CASSQGGQGNDEQFF
clone size: .; J gene: TRBJ1-1; V gene: TRBV14; CDR3 protein: CASSQVPVEAFF
clone size: .; J gene: TRBJ2-1; V gene: TRBV5-1; CDR3 protein: CASYSGGAFYNEQFF
clone size: .; J gene: TRBJ2-3; V gene: TRBV24-1; CDR3 protein: CATSDLSRDSQFADTQYF
clone size: .; J gene: TRBJ2-1; V gene: TRBV9; CDR3 protein: CASRAGGDNEQFF
clone size: few; J gene: TRBJ2-2; V gene: TRBV5-1; CDR3 protein: CASSYSPSGVTGELFF
clone size: .; J gene: TRBJ1-1; V gene: TRBV19; CDR3 protein: CASSPRTGSEAFF
clone size: .; J gene: TRBJ2-1; V gene: TRBV11-2; CDR3 protein: CASSPISGAYNEQFF
clone size: .; J gene: TRBJ2-1; V gene: TRBV28; CDR3 protein: CASRTTGGPGEQFF
clone size: once; J gene: TRBJ2-3; V gene: TRBV7-2; CDR3 protein: CASSTDSSTDTQYF
clone size: .; J gene: TRBJ1-2; V gene: TRBV3-1/TRBV3-2; CDR3 protein: CASSLSSGGYTF
clone size: .; J gene: TRBJ2-2; V gene: TRBV28; CDR3 protein: CARTPGTGVTGELFF
clone size: .; J gene: TRBJ1-6; V gene: TRBV28; CDR3 protein: CASTPGQGNSPLHF
clone size: .; J gene: TRBJ1-5; V gene: TRBV19; CDR3 protein: CASSGGQGALSNQPQHF
clone size: .; J gene: TRBJ1-4; V gene: TRBV3-1/TRBV3-2; CDR3 protein: CASSLSSGLSEKLFF
clone size: .; J gene: TRBJ2-3; V gene: TRBV5-4; CDR3 protein: CASSWTGADTQYF
clone size: .; J gene: TRBJ2-1; V gene: TRBV6-1; CDR3 protein: CASSENGPRGIGQFF
clone size: .; J gene: TRBJ2-1; V gene: TRBV5-4; CDR3 protein: CASSTGTSGNEQFF
clone size: few; J gene: TRBJ1-2; V gene: TRBV25-1; CDR3 protein: CASSPWGMGGPDYGYTF
clone size: .; J gene: TRBJ2-4; V gene: TRBV5-1; CDR3 protein: CASSLEPPGSLAKNIQYF
clone size: .; J gene: TRBJ1-1; V gene: TRBV23-1; CDR3 protein: CASSQTDREDTEAFF